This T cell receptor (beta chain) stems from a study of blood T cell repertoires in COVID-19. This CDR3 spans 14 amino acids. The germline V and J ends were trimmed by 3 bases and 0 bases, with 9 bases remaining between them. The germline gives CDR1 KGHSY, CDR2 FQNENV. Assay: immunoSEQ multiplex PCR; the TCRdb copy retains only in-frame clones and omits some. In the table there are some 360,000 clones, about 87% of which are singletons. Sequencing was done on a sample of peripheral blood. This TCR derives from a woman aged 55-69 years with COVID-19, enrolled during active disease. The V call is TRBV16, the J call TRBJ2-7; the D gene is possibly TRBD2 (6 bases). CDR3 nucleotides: TGTGCCAGCAGCCAGTCGGAGGGCTCCTACGAGCAGTACTTC. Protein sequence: CASSQSEGSYEQYF.